One TCR beta chain is described in this entry. Its antigen is still unknown. Clones were read by immunoSEQ multiplex PCR, and TCRdb kept only the in-frame ones, dropping some. The data contain roughly 2,500 clones, approximately 60% of them singletons. This CDR3 comprises 16 residues. Trimming cost V 5 bases and J 8 bases; bases outside gene matches: 10. This specimen comes from a study of PD-1 blockade in classical Hodgkin lymphoma. Study findings and constraints: Exclusion covered patients beginning nivolumab under 1 year post-ASCT.

Time point of the sample: cycle 4 day 1 (C4D1), after 6 weeks of nivolumab. Brentuximab vedotin exposure varied, and every patient relapsed after autologous stem cell transplantation. The authors enriched CD8+ T cells from thawed PBMCs via magnetic negative selection. The V gene is TRBV7-1, the J gene TRBJ1-4; 11 bases fit TRBD1. TRBV7-1 is identified as an open reading frame with a role that is uncertain. The TCR originated in a human donor with classical Hodgkin lymphoma. The sequenced sample was CD8+ T cells from blood, obtained before the fourth cycle of nivolumab. The CDR3 here is CASSGQGATLEEKLFF. CDR3 in DNA: TGTGCCAGCAGCGGACAGGGGGCGACCCTGGAAGAAAAACTGTTTTTT.